Here is one TCR beta chain with its context. Its antigen has not been determined. One base away there is no much larger clone; base qualities are not given. The record originates from a study of response to subunit inactivated influenza vaccine (dated by TCRdb to 2016 to 2018). The study in broad terms: To follow how T cells responded to a trivalent subunit inactivated influenza vaccine, the researchers relied on deep quantitative profiling of the T cell receptor repertoire.

Receptor amplification or capture employed RT-PCR. Sequencing instrument: Illumina HiSeq 2500. In-frame beta chains were kept once TCRdb had trimmed the public reads at Q25 with fastp and called clones with MiXCR. CDR3 protein sequences are deduplicated, and each keeps its most common genes and DNA. This sample gives 800,000 to 1,000,000 distinct CDR3 sequences in total; around 20% of them show up just once. Of the sample, more than 8.5% is held by the ten largest clones. Overall study results and their limits: The authors suggested that each seasonal influenza vaccination may recruit only a limited number of new T cells.

CDR1 is given as LGHDT and CDR2 as YNNKEL, both from the germline V gene (reference sequence). Relative to germline, V is 1 base shorter and J is 2 bases shorter, with 12 bases between their ends. Including cysteine and phenylalanine, the CDR3 has 15 amino acids. Just the 45-base CDR3 DNA is kept, in frame starting at base 1. This clonotype originated in a man aged 45 to 65 who received an inactivated influenza vaccine. Donor details come from another sample of the same person, matched by shared clones. The starting material was PBMCs from blood, obtained around 5 days after vaccination. The chain joins TRBV3-1 to TRBJ2-7; the D gene cannot be resolved beyond TRBD1 or TRBD2, each matching 6 bases. The DNA sequence reads TGTGCCAGCAGCCAAGGGGGGGACACAGCCTACGAGCAGTACTTC. It specifies CASSQGGDTAYEQYF.